This entry is about one T cell receptor (beta chain). This receptor's antigen is unknown. Per-base qualities were not stored, and no clone one base away is much larger. CDR1 and CDR2, per the germline V gene, are SGHRS and YFSETQ. V lost 0 bases and J lost 7 bases; the stretch between them is 13 bases long. The CDR3 has 14 amino acids, counting the end cysteine and phenylalanine. The only DNA kept is the CDR3, 42 bases in frame from the first base. This specimen belongs to a study of T cell changes during pregnancy in multiple sclerosis (dated by TCRdb to between 2019 and 2020). Context from the whole study: In women with multiple sclerosis, the researchers looked at how the T cell repertoire shifted as pregnancy progressed.

Receptor amplification or capture employed the immunoSEQ multiplex PCR assay. TCRdb obtained this table from immuneACCESS and retained in-frame rearrangements with V and J assigned. These tables miss some clones; where compared with another copy, unresolved V genes account for less than half of the shortfall, and the remainder is unexplained. Counted in this sample were 110,000 or so clones; 80% to 95% of them appeared once. Approximately 6.3% of the sample rests with the top ten. Sample: peripheral blood, taken before pregnancy. This receptor was identified in a female donor with multiple sclerosis, enrolled in a pregnancy study. The sequence is built from TRBV5-1 and TRBJ1-2; the D segment could be TRBD1, given 5 matching bases. This receptor has the CDR3 CASSLDPTGFGYTF. Here is the DNA: TGCGCCAGCAGCTTGGATCCAACAGGTTTTGGCTACACCTTC.